This T cell receptor beta chain was documented in a study of OX40 agonist ivuxolimab in advanced cancers. Data came from immunoSEQ multiplex PCR; TCRdb stores just in-frame clones and leaves some out. Here the sample spans fewer than 20,000 clones, roughly 78% being singletons. Per germline, CDR1 SGHDT and CDR2 YYEEEE. The CDR3 is 13 residues long. The V gene lost 1 base and the J gene lost 4 bases, with 5 bases spanning the gap. The chain employs TRBV5-6 and TRBJ2-2; D uncertain. This sequence originates from an adult with an advanced solid tumor such as melanoma, head and neck, liver or kidney cancer. Sequencing was performed on CD4+ or CD8+ T cells sorted from blood, taken in a trial of the OX40 agonist ivuxolimab. The CDR3 DNA follows: TGTGCCAGCAGCTTGTTGGCCACCGGGGAGCTGTTTTTT. Translation gives CASSLLATGELFF.